This T cell receptor (beta chain) is drawn from a study of blood T cell repertoires in COVID-19. Overall study context: Sources were T cells, B-cell-depleted T cells, or PBMCs; the material itself was cDNA or gDNA.

In the original analysis: Estimation of nucleated cell counts was performed using reference gene primer amplification. Libraries were prepared by immunoSEQ multiplex PCR; TCRdb keeps only in-frame clonotypes and omits some of them. That table supplies the V and J calls and clone size; D and trimming were determined from the DNA. Here the sample spans 180,000 or so clones, 80% to 85% being singletons. Between the trimmed V and J ends, which lost 5 bases and 3 bases, there was a span of 13 bases. The germline V gene encodes CDR1 SGHAT and CDR2 FQNNGV. The CDR3 covers 14 residues. Sequencing was done on a sample of peripheral blood. The clonotype originates from a human donor with acute or convalescent COVID-19. The donor label of this sample is uncertain. The chain recombines TRBV11-2 with TRBJ1-2; D possibly corresponds to TRBD1 (5 bases). This CDR3 reads CASSPNGGDYGYTF. CDR3 nucleotide sequence: TGTGCCAGCAGCCCCAATGGGGGGGACTATGGCTACACCTTC.